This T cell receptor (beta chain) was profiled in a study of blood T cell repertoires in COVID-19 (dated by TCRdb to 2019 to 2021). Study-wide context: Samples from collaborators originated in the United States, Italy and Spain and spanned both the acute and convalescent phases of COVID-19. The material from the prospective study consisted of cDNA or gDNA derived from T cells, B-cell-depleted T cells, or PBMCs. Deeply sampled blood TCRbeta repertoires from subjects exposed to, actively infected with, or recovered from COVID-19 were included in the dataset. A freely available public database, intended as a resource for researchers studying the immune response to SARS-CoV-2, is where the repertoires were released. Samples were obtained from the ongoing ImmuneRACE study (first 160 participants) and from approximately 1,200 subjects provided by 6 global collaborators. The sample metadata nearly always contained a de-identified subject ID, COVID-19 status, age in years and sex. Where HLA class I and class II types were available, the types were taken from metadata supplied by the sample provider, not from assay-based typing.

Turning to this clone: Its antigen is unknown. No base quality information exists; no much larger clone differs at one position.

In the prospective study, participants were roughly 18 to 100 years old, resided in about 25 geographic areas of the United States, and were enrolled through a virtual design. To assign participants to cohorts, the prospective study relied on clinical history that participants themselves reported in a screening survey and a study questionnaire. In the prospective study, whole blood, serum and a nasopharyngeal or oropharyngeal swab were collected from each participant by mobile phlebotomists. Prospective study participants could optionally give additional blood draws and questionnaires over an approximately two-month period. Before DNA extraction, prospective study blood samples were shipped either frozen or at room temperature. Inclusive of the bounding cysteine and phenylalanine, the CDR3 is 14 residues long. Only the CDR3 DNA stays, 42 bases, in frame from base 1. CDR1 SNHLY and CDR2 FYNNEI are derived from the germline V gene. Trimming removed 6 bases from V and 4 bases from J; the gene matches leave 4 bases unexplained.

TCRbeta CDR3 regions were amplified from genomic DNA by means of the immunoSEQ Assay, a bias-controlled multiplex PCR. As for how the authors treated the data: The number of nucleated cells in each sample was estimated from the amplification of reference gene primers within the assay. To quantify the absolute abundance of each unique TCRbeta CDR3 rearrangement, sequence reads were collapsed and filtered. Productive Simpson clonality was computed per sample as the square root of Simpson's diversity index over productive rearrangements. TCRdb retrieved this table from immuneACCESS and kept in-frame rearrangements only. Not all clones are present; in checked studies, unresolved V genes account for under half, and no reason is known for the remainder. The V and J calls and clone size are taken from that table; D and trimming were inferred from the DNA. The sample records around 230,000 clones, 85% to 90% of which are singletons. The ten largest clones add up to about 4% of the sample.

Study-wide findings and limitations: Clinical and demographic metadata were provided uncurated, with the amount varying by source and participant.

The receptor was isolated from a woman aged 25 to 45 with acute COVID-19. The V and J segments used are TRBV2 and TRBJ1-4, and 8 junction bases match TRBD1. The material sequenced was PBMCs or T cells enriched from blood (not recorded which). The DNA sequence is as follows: TGTGCCAGCAGGGACAGGGCGTTTAATGAAAAACTGTTTTTT. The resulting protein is CASRDRAFNEKLFF.